Listed below are T cell receptor beta chains from one sample, sequenced in a study of OX40 agonist ivuxolimab in advanced cancers. Produced via immunoSEQ multiplex PCR; TCRdb's table is partial and in-frame only. The sample yields roughly 90,000 clones, approximately 91% seen once. Sample: CD4+ or CD8+ T cells sorted from blood, taken in a trial of the OX40 agonist ivuxolimab. The receptors come from an adult with an advanced solid tumor such as melanoma, head and neck, liver or kidney cancer. CDR3s leave out the opening cysteine and the closing phenylalanine or tryptophan.

ASTRAGSDTQY	TRBV6-1	TRBJ2-3
ASSYLRTGGQETQY	TRBV6-5	TRBJ2-5
ASSLTGGMETQY	TRBV7-3	TRBJ2-5
ASSDKVGGNTGELF	TRBV2	TRBJ2-2
ASSPPRLAGVETQY	TRBV4-2	TRBJ2-5
ASTLGPGQGREKLF	TRBV6-6	TRBJ1-4
ASTMVRYGGKTYEQY	TRBV5-1	TRBJ2-7
ASSLDLAPGANVLT	TRBV4-2	TRBJ2-6
ASSSNTLAGKETQY	TRBV11-2	TRBJ2-5
ASSIVKGTEAF	TRBV19	TRBJ1-1
ASRAGTGDNIQY	TRBV19	TRBJ2-4
ASTRQGSYNEQF	TRBV19	TRBJ2-1
ASSSRQGARDTQY	TRBV11-1	TRBJ2-3
ASSQDRSSGTSDTQY	TRBV4-3	TRBJ2-3
ASSKTGMGEQF	TRBV6-6	TRBJ2-1
ASSSLGRKNTEAF	TRBV6-6	TRBJ1-1
SVGKGGMKETQY	TRBV29-1	TRBJ2-5
ASSPGQSYEQY	TRBV18	TRBJ2-7
ASSLVGTGASNYGYT	TRBV7-2	TRBJ1-2
ASSLGGFTTLNTEAF	TRBV5-1	TRBJ1-1
ASSSGNTGELF	TRBV28	TRBJ2-2
ASSLWASGITGEQF	TRBV5-4	TRBJ2-1
ASRAGEYNEQF	TRBV6-6	TRBJ2-1
ATSTGRETQY	TRBV15	TRBJ2-5
ASSLSIGTSGNEQF	TRBV28	TRBJ2-1
ASTTRRTDTQY	TRBV2	TRBJ2-3
ASKGGQTEAF	TRBV6-5	TRBJ1-1
ASSEMGGSGNTIY	TRBV2	TRBJ1-3
ASTELGRFQPQH	TRBV19	TRBJ1-5
ASSHPGAEAF	TRBV27	TRBJ1-1
ASSLQRAQETQY	TRBV7-2	TRBJ2-5
ASSLNTGANVLT	TRBV7-9	TRBJ2-6
ASRFGGLGTDTQY	TRBV27	TRBJ2-3
ASSFLTEAF	TRBV18	TRBJ1-1
ASSRGQGTTYEQY	TRBV19	TRBJ2-7